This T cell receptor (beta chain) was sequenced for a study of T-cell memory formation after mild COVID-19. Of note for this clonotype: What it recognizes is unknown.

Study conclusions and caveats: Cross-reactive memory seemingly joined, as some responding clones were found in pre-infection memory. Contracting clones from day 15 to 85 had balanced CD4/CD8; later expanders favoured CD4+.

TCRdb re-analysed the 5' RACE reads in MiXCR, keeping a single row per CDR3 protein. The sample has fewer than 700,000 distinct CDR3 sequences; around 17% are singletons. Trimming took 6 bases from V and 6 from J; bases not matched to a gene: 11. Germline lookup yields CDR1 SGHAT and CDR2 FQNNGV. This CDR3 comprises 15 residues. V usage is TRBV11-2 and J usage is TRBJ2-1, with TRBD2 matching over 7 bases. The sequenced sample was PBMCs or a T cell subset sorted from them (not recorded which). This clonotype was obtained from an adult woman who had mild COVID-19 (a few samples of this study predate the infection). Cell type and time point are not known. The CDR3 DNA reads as TGTGCCAGCAGGACGGGGCGGGAGCCAATCAATGAGCAGTTCTTC. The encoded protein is CASRTGREPINEQFF.